The source of this T cell receptor (beta chain) is a study of regulatory T cells in long-lasting Graves disease. Points from the study as a whole: There was favoring of TRBV28, TRBJ1-2 and TRBJ2-5 in persistent disease.

V was cut by 8 bases and J by 2 bases, with 18 bases left in between. Germline values: CDR1 MNHNS, CDR2 SASEGT. There are 15 residues in the CDR3. Time point given: newly diagnosed GD, antithyroid drugs for less than 3 months. Preparation of the TCR library used RNA extracted from PBMCs. Researchers made TCR beta libraries by using iRepertoire HTBI primers and running Arm-PCR on CDR3 regions. TCRdb re-analysed the multiplex PCR reads in MiXCR, keeping a single row per CDR3 protein. The sample contains about 460,000 distinct CDR3 sequences, about 15% of which appear only once. As concerns this clonotype: Its specificity is unknown.

In addition, the sample was reused for a study of T cells in Graves' hyperthyroidism and ophthalmopathy. That publication notes: HTBI primers were employed in a first-round RT-PCR of the TCR CDR3. Blood samples included most of the expanded thyroid clonotypes exceeding 0.001.

The V gene is TRBV6-1, the J gene TRBJ1-1; D is possibly TRBD1 (5 bases). The sequencing here drew on peripheral blood mononuclear cells (PBMCs), taken at new diagnosis, from a patient treated with antithyroid drugs. This sequence was found in a woman between 45 and 65 years old with Graves disease. The CDR3 here is CASGAMTTVNTEAFF. DNA for the CDR3: TGTGCCAGCGGAGCAATGACGACAGTCAACACTGAAGCTTTCTTT.